The TCR beta chain under discussion was sequenced for a study of control samples from healthy donors and cancer patients. The protocol was immunoSEQ multiplex PCR, while the TCRdb copy is restricted to in-frame clones and leaves out a portion. The table has 90,000 to 110,000 clones, approximately 90% seen once. The TCR was taken from a human donor in good health. The donor label of this sample is uncertain. The specimen sequenced was blood.

In DNA form, the CDR3 reads TGCAGCGTTCGTTCGACTAGCGGGGGGTTCGATGAGCAGTTCTTC. Residues: CSVRSTSGGFDEQFF. V usage is TRBV29-1 and J usage is TRBJ2-1; 13 nucleotides match TRBD2. Germline V gene lookup returns CDR1 SQVTM and CDR2 ANQGSEA. V lost 5 bases to trimming and J lost 8 bases; unmatched junction nucleotides: 9. This CDR3 is built from 15 residues.